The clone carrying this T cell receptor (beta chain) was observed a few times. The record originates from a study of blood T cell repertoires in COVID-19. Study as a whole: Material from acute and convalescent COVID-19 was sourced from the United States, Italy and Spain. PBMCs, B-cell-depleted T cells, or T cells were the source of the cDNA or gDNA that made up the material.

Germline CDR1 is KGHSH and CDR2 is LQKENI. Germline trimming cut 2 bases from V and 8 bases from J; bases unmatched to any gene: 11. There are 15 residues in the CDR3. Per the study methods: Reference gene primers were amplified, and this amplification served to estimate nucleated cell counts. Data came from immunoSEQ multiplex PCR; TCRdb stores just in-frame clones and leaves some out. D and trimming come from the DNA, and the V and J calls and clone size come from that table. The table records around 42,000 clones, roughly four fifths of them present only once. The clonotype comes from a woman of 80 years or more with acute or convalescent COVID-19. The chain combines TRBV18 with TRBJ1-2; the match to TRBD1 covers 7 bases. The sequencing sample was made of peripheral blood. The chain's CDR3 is CASSPSEGAREGYTF. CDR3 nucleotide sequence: TGTGCCAGCTCACCAAGTGAGGGGGCGCGTGAAGGCTACACCTTC.